Below, 32 T cell receptor beta chains from the same sample are listed, as sequenced in a study of metastatic and nonmetastatic thyroid tumors. Patients were all untreated before their thyroid surgery. TCRdb re-called clones via MiXCR from the PCR reads. The repertoire has about 25,000 clones, over 20% of them found once; the top ten carry around 6.9%. The sequenced material came from blood. The receptor source for this set is a female donor with papillary thyroid cancer or a benign thyroid nodule (not recorded which). Some clones in this sample may be carry-over from other donors' samples.

In nucleotides, the CDR3 is TGCGCCAGCAGATCGGGGGGAGGTAACGAGCAGTACTTC. This codes for CASRSGGGNEQYF. J is TRBJ2-7 and V is TRBV5-1; TRBD2 aligns across 7 bases. There are 13 residues in the CDR3. Germline assignment: CDR1 SGHRS and CDR2 YFSETQ. V lost 5 bases to trimming and J lost 5 bases; unmatched junction nucleotides: 7. Full variable domain (outside the CDR3, taken from reference TRBV5-1 and TRBJ2-7): KAGVTQTPRYLIKTRGQQVTLSCSPISGHRSVSWYQQTPGQGLQFLFEYFSETQRNKGNFPGRFSGRQFSNSRSEMNVSTLELGDSALYLCASRSGGGNEQYFGPGTRLTVT.

In its sample, this clone was seen many times. V and J are TRBV20-1 and TRBJ2-2; the D is unclear. Germline V gene lookup returns CDR1 DFQATT and CDR2 SNEGSKA (reference sequence). The CDR3 is 13 amino acids. Trimming shortened V by 2 bases and J by 4 bases, and 8 bases separated the two germline ends. The CDR3 bases are TGCAGTGCTAGACTGAGGAGCACCGGGGAGCTGTTTTTT. Its translation: CSARLRSTGELFF.

On this clone itself: Other DNA sequences in the same sample also yield this CDR3. The rearrangement joins TRBV18 to TRBJ2-6; D perhaps matches TRBD2 (5 bases). Germline V gives CDR1 KGHSH, CDR2 LQKENI. V was clipped by 5 bases and J by 7 bases, with 24 bases between them. CDR3 size: 18 residues. The CDR3 loop reads CASSAGLTGISGANVLTF. The CDR3 DNA is TGTGCCAGCTCAGCCGGGTTAACCGGGATCTCGGGTGCCAACGTCCTGACTTTC.

This clone was seen ten or more times. The rearrangement links TRBV5-4 to TRBJ1-5; 8 bases fit TRBD1. The V gene's germline CDR1 is SGHNT and CDR2 YYREEE (reference sequence). The trim removed 4 bases at V and 6 bases at J, leaving 6 bases unmatched. The CDR3 loop spans 14 amino acids. CDR3 nucleotides: TGTGCCAGCAGCCAAGACAGGGGATCTCAGCCCCAGCATTTT. Encoded protein: CASSQDRGSQPQHF.

Ten or more counts support this clone. The J gene is TRBJ2-2, the V gene TRBV11-2; TRBD1 matches 7 bases. J lost 1 base, V lost 6 bases, and 8 bases had no gene match. Germline CDR1 reads SGHAT; CDR2 reads FQNNGV. CDR3 length equals 16 residues. The CDR3 loop reads CASSSDRVGNTGELFF. CDR3 sequence (DNA): TGTGCCAGCAGTTCTGACAGGGTAGGGAACACCGGGGAGCTGTTTTTT. The variable domain in full, completed from reference TRBV11-2 and TRBJ2-2, reads EAGVAQSPRYKIIEKRQSVAFWCNPISGHATLYWYQQILGQGPKLLIQFQNNGVVDDSQLPKDRFSAERLKGVDSTLKIQPAKLEDSAVYLCASSSDRVGNTGELFFGEGSRLTVL.

This clone occurred many times. The chain couples TRBV29-1 to TRBJ2-7; weak D call: TRBD1 (5 bases). Per the germline V gene, CDR1 is SQVTM and CDR2 is ANQGSEA. There are 13 residues in the CDR3. Trimming removed 6 bases at V and 0 bases at J, with 12 bases between. In DNA, the CDR3 is TGCAGCGTCCACGACAGCGACTCCTACGAGCAGTACTTC. Its protein is CSVHDSDSYEQYF.

The chain recombines TRBV20-1 with TRBJ2-7; 8 nucleotides align to TRBD2. The V gene end was trimmed by 0 bases and the J gene end by 4 bases; junction bases not matched to a gene: 11. This CDR3 contains 16 residues. The V gene's germline CDR1 is DFQATT and CDR2 SNEGSKA (reference sequence). The CDR3 DNA reads as TGCAGTGCTAGAGATCGACTCGGGACTAGGGGATACGAGCAGTACTTC. Amino acids: CSARDRLGTRGYEQYF.

This clone was detected ten times or more. The chain is built from TRBV2 and TRBJ1-1, with a weak D call TRBD1 (5 bases). Germline lookup yields CDR1 SNHLY and CDR2 FYNNEI. The CDR3 contains 15 residues. V lost 4 bases to trimming and J lost 0 bases, with 12 bases between them. Written as DNA, the CDR3 is TGTGCCAGCAGTGTGGGACGGAGGATGAACACTGAAGCTTTCTTT. Amino acid sequence: CASSVGRRMNTEAFF. The whole variable domain, filled in from reference TRBV2 and TRBJ1-1, reads EPEVTQTPSHQVTQMGQEVILRCVPISNHLYFYWYRQILGQKVEFLVSFYNNEISEKSEIFDDQFSVERPDGSNFTLKIRSTKLEDSAMYFCASSVGRRMNTEAFFGQGTRLTVV.

Judged by abundance, this clone is medium-sized. The chain has TRBV6-1 and TRBJ1-2, with D hard to call. CDR3 length: 15 amino acids. V shed 2 bases and J shed 7 bases, with 17 bases lying between them. Germline V gene data show CDR1 as MNHNS and CDR2 as SASEGT. CDR3 in amino acids: CASSERQEGFSGYTF. In nucleotides, the CDR3 is TGTGCCAGCAGTGAAAGGCAGGAGGGCTTCTCTGGCTACACCTTC.

This clone is medium-sized (0.01 to 0.1%) in the sample. The V gene is TRBV6-2 or TRBV6-3, the J gene TRBJ1-2; tentatively, D is TRBD1 (5 bases). The CDR3 sequence is 13 residues long. Germline CDR1 MNHEY, CDR2 SVGEGT. V lost 4 bases and J lost 4, with 10 bases in between. The CDR3, as DNA: TGTGCCAGCAGTTCCAGGGTGAGCTATGGCTACACCTTC. Protein sequence: CASSSRVSYGYTF.

V gene TRBV5-1 combines with J gene TRBJ1-2, with D maybe TRBD1 (6 bases). V was pared by 8 bases and J by 8 bases, with 22 bases between. The CDR3 totals 14 residues. CDR1 and CDR2 from the germline V gene are SGHRS and YFSETQ. CDR3 in DNA: TGCGCCAGTTATCCTGGCGGGGGCGCACAGGGCTACACCTTC. Translating it yields CASYPGGGAQGYTF.

This clone has a handful of counts. V gene TRBV6-2 or TRBV6-3 combines with J gene TRBJ2-2, with no clear D. V was pared by 0 bases and J by 0 bases, with 8 bases between. This CDR3 is built from 16 residues. The germline V gene encodes CDR1 MNHEY and CDR2 SVGEGT. The CDR3 loop reads CASSYSIRSNTGELFF. The DNA of the CDR3 is TGTGCCAGCAGTTACTCGATAAGGTCGAACACCGGGGAGCTGTTTTTT.

This clone came up many times. The CDR3, as DNA: TGTGCCAGCAGCGGGGACATTGGCTATGGCTACACCTTC. It specifies CASSGDIGYGYTF. The chain recombines TRBV5-4 with TRBJ1-2, with D perhaps TRBD1 (6 bases). Trimming pared 4 bases from V and 4 bases from J, leaving 11 bases between. The CDR3 has 13 amino acids. The germline CDR1 and CDR2 sequences are SGHNT and YYREEE (reference sequence). The whole variable domain, remainder taken from reference TRBV5-4 and TRBJ1-2, is ETGVTQSPTHLIKTRGQQVTLRCSSQSGHNTVSWYQQALGQGPQFIFQYYREEENGRGNFPPRFSGLQFPNYSSELNVNALELDDSALYLCASSGDIGYGYTFGSGTRLTVV.

This chain connects TRBV5-1 to TRBJ2-1, with D unclear. This CDR3 spans 14 amino acids. The germline gives CDR1 SGHRS, CDR2 YFSETQ. V lost 5 bases and J lost 2, with 11 bases in between. The CDR3 reads CASRDGSAYNEQFF. The CDR3 coding sequence is TGCGCCAGCAGGGACGGAAGCGCCTACAATGAGCAGTTCTTC.

As concerns this clone: A much larger clone lies a single base off, so this may be a read error. V gene TRBV5-6 combines with J gene TRBJ1-3; D uncertain. CDR1 SGHDT and CDR2 YYEEEE come from the germline V gene. CDR3 length equals 14 residues. The CDR3: CASSLLLSGNTKYF. The CDR3, as DNA: TGTGCCAGCAGCTTGCTCCTCTCTGGAAACACCAAATACTTT.

This clone was observed a few times. The J gene is TRBJ2-7, the V gene TRBV6-2 or TRBV6-3; D possibly uses TRBD1 or TRBD2 (5 bases each). Trimming pared 6 bases from V and 2 bases from J, leaving 17 bases between. The CDR3 loop spans 15 amino acids. Germline lookup yields CDR1 MNHEY and CDR2 SVGEGT. The CDR3 sequence is CASRPLQGDPYEQYF. The CDR3 coding sequence is TGTGCCAGCAGGCCACTCCAGGGAGATCCCTACGAGCAGTACTTC.

This clone qualifies as medium-sized. The chain recombines TRBV6-4 with TRBJ2-1; D not resolved. The germline V gene has CDR1 MRHNA and CDR2 SNTAGT. Trimming removed 3 bases from V and 4 bases from J, with 7 bases in between. CDR3 size: 13 residues. In nucleotides, the CDR3 is TGTGCCAGCAGTGAGGCGCAGTACAATGAGCAGTTCTTC. The encoded protein is CASSEAQYNEQFF.

There are many counts of this clone. Germline and junction disagree at one end, which may indicate a read error. This sample includes further DNA sequences coding for the same CDR3. The chain joins TRBV14 to TRBJ1-3; 10 bases line up with TRBD1. The germline gives CDR1 SGHDN, CDR2 FVKESK. CDR3 size: 15 residues. In nucleotides, the CDR3 is TGCGCCAGCAGCTACGGACAGGGGGTTGGAAACACCATATATTTT. This codes for CASSYGQGVGNTIYF.

This sequence joins TRBV5-1 and TRBJ2-2; TRBD2 aligns across 12 bases. Germline CDR1 and CDR2: SGHRS and YFSETQ. This CDR3 is 18 amino acids long. With V trimmed by 4 bases and J by 5 bases, 12 bases remained unmatched. CDR3 coding DNA: TGCGCCAGCAGCCCGAATGGACTAGCGGGAATCGGAACCGGGGAGCTGTTTTTT. Translating it yields CASSPNGLAGIGTGELFF.

This clone was found many times. The J gene is TRBJ2-5, the V gene TRBV20-1; D might be TRBD2 (6 bases). The CDR3 totals 14 residues. Trimming took off 0 bases at V and 0 bases at J, with 8 bases between the two ends. Germline lookup yields CDR1 DFQATT and CDR2 SNEGSKA (reference sequence). As DNA, the CDR3 is TGCAGTGCTAGAGAAGGGACTCACCAAGAGACCCAGTACTTC. Translating it yields CSAREGTHQETQYF.

This clone was recorded at least ten times. The rearrangement uses TRBV28 and TRBJ1-5; unclear D gene. Trimming left V 9 bases short and J 2 bases short, with 14 bases between. The CDR3 sequence is 14 residues long. Germline values: CDR1 MDHEN, CDR2 SYDVKM. For the CDR3, the DNA is TGTGCCAGTACGGGGTGGGGATGCAATCAGCCCCAGCATTTT. It encodes CASTGWGCNQPQHF.

This chain connects TRBV18 to TRBJ2-1; D gene uncertain. Germline lookup yields CDR1 KGHSH and CDR2 LQKENI. The CDR3 consists of 12 residues. V was shortened by 0 bases and J by 7 bases, with 4 bases between the two germline ends. The CDR3 loop is CASSPPVNEQFF. The CDR3 coding sequence is TGTGCCAGCTCACCACCGGTAAATGAGCAGTTCTTC.

This clone rates as medium-sized. The CDR3 DNA follows: TGTGCCAGCGTCGGTTGGCAGGCGTCCGAGCAGTACTTC. Residues: CASVGWQASEQYF. The rearrangement joins TRBV2 to TRBJ2-7; D gene unclear. Trimming took off 8 bases at V and 6 bases at J, with 17 bases between the two ends. CDR1 is SNHLY and CDR2 is FYNNEI in the germline V gene. The CDR3 sequence is 13 residues long.

In this sample, this clone turned up many times. This chain uses TRBV11-2 with TRBJ2-2; D ambiguous. V dropped 0 bases and J dropped 0 bases, with 8 bases sitting between them. The CDR3 covers 16 residues. Germline CDR1 and CDR2: SGHAT and FQNNGV. The CDR3 DNA reads TGTGCCAGCAGCTTAGATCGGCTCCCGAACACCGGGGAGCTGTTTTTT. Protein: CASSLDRLPNTGELFF.

This clone was observed at least ten times. The DNA of the CDR3 is TGCAGTGCTAGAGAAGGGACGAACACTGAAGCTTTCTTT. Translation: CSAREGTNTEAFF. V gene TRBV20-1 combines with J gene TRBJ1-1; a weak D match, TRBD1 (5 bases). Trimming took 0 bases from V and 1 from J, leaving 6 bases between them. This CDR3 comprises 13 residues. Per the germline V gene, CDR1 is DFQATT and CDR2 is SNEGSKA (reference sequence).

This clone is labeled medium-sized. The CDR3 nucleotides read TGTGCCAGCAGTGACGGGACAGGGGGCAATGAGCAGTTCTTC. Translation: CASSDGTGGNEQFF. J is TRBJ2-1 and V is TRBV6-4; 11 nucleotides line up with TRBD1. The ends lost 2 bases at V and 6 bases at J; junction bases unmatched: 0. In germline, CDR1 is MRHNA, CDR2 SNTAGT. The CDR3 consists of 14 residues.

The chain uses TRBV19 and TRBJ2-7; 11 bases fit TRBD2. V trimming: 4 bases; J trimming: 6 bases; junction bases outside the gene matches: 2. CDR3 length equals 13 residues. CDR1 and CDR2 from the germline V gene are LNHDA and SQIVND (reference sequence). The CDR3 protein is CASSTGTSGEQYF. CDR3 DNA: TGTGCCAGTAGTACCGGGACTAGCGGCGAGCAGTACTTC. Complete variable domain (other parts from reference TRBV19 and TRBJ2-7): DGGITQSPKYLFRKEGQNVTLSCEQNLNHDAMYWYRQDPGQGLRLIYYSQIVNDFQKGDIAEGYSVSREKKESFPLTVTSAQKNPTAFYLCASSTGTSGEQYFGPGTRLTVT.

This clone appeared a few times. This chain joins TRBV28 and TRBJ2-2; 12 positions agree with TRBD2. The germline gives CDR1 MDHEN, CDR2 SYDVKM. Germline trimming cut 7 bases from V and 6 bases from J; bases unmatched to any gene: 15. The CDR3 loop spans 18 amino acids. CDR3 nucleotides: TGTGCCAGCATACCTGCCATAAGGACTAGCGGGATAGCCGGGGAGCTGTTTTTT. Its translation: CASIPAIRTSGIAGELFF.

The gene calls are TRBV6-1 and TRBJ2-3, with D perhaps TRBD1 (5 bases). V shed 8 bases and J shed 4 bases, with 13 bases lying between them. CDR1 is MNHNS and CDR2 is SASEGT in the germline V gene. CDR3 length: 13 residues. The CDR3 DNA follows: TGTGCCAGCGAATTGACAGACGCAGATACGCAGTATTTT. This sequence encodes CASELTDADTQYF.

The chain links TRBV12-3 or TRBV12-4 to TRBJ1-5; possibly TRBD1 for D (5 bases). The CDR3 is made up of 15 amino acids. Between the trimmed V and J ends, which lost 7 bases and 0 bases, there was a span of 13 bases. The CDR3 DNA reads as TGTGCCAGCATCAGCCGCGACAGTAGCAATCAGCCCCAGCATTTT. It codes for CASISRDSSNQPQHF.

Many counts were recorded for this clone. The V call is TRBV6-6, the J call TRBJ2-4; 11 positions match TRBD2. Per germline, CDR1 MNHNY and CDR2 SVGAGI (reference sequence). The CDR3 has 15 amino acids. J was trimmed by 8 bases and V by 0 bases; bases with no gene match: 3. CDR3 residues: CASSYSTSGSDIQYF. The CDR3 bases are TGTGCCAGCAGTTACTCCACTAGCGGGAGTGACATTCAGTACTTC.

By share of the sample, this clone is medium-sized. The chain recombines TRBV6-1 with TRBJ1-2; 7 nucleotides line up with TRBD1. V shed 6 bases, J shed 0 bases, and the junction held 7 bases outside the gene matches. Germline V gene data show CDR1 as MNHNS and CDR2 as SASEGT. This CDR3 comprises 15 residues. For the CDR3, the DNA is TGTGCCAGCAGCTACACAGGGGATGCTAACTATGGCTACACCTTC. This gives the protein CASSYTGDANYGYTF.